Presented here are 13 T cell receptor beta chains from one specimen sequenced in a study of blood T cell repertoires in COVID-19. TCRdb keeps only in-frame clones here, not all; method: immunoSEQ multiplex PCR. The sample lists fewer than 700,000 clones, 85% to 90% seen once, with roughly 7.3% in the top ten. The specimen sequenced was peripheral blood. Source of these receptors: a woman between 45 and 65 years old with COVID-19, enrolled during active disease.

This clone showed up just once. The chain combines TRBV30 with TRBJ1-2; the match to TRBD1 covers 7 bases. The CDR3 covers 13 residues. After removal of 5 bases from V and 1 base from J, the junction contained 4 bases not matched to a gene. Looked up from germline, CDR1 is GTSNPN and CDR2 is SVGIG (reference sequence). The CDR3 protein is CAWGDSDNYGYTF. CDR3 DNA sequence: TGTGCCTGGGGGGACAGCGATAACTATGGCTACACCTTC.

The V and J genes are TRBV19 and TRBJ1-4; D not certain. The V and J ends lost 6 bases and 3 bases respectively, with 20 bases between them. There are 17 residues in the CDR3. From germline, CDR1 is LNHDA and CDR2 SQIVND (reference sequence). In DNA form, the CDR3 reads TGTGCCAGTAGCCTTGGGAGGCGGTGGTCGTCTAATGAAAAACTGTTTTTT. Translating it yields CASSLGRRWSSNEKLFF.

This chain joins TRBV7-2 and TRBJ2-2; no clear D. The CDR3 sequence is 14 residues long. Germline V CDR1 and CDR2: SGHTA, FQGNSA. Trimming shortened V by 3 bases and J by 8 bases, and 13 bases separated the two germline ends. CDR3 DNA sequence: TGTGCCAGCAGCTTGATAGATGGGCTGGGGGAGCTGTTTTTT. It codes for CASSLIDGLGELFF. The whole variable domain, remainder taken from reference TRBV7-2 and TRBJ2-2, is GAGVSQSPSNKVTEKGKDVELRCDPISGHTALYWYRQSLGQGLEFLIYFQGNSAPDKSGLPSDRFSAERTGGSVSTLTIQRTQQEDSAVYLCASSLIDGLGELFFGEGSRLTVL.

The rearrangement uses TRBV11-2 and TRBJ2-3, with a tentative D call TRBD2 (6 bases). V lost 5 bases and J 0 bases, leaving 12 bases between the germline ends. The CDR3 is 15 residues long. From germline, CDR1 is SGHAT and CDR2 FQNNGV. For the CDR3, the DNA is TGTGCCAGCAGCCTCTCGGGACTCAGCACAGATACGCAGTATTTT. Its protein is CASSLSGLSTDTQYF.

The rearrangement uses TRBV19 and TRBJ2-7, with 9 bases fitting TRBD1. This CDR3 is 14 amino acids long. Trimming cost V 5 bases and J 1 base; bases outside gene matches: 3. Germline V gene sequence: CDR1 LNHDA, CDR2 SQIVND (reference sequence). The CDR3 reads CASSRTGDSYEQYF. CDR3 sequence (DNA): TGTGCCAGTAGTCGGACAGGGGATTCCTACGAGCAGTACTTC. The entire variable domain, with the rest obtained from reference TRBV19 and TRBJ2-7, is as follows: DGGITQSPKYLFRKEGQNVTLSCEQNLNHDAMYWYRQDPGQGLRLIYYSQIVNDFQKGDIAEGYSVSREKKESFPLTVTSAQKNPTAFYLCASSRTGDSYEQYFGPGTRLTVT.

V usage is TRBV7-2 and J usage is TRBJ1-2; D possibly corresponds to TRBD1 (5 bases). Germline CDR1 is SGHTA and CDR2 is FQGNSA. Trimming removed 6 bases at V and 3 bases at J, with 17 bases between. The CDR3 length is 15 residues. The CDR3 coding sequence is TGTGCCAGCAGTTCGTCAGGCAGGGAGGACTATGGCTACACCTTC. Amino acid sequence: CASSSSGREDYGYTF.

The CDR3 DNA reads as TGTGCCAGCAGTTACGGGGGGGCTCGAAACACTGAAGCTTTCTTT. This sequence encodes CASSYGGARNTEAFF. The chain carries TRBV6-5 and TRBJ1-1; weak D call: TRBD1 (6 bases). Per germline, CDR1 MNHEY and CDR2 SVGAGI. This CDR3 is built from 15 residues. With 2 bases removed from V and 2 bases from J, the gap between germline ends came to 12 bases.

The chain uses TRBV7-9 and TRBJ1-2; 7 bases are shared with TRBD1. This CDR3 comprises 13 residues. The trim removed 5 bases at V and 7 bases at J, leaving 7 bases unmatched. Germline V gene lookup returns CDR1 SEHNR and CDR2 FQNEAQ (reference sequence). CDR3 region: CASSGTGVGGYTF. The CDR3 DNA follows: TGTGCCAGCAGCGGAACAGGGGTGGGTGGCTACACCTTC.

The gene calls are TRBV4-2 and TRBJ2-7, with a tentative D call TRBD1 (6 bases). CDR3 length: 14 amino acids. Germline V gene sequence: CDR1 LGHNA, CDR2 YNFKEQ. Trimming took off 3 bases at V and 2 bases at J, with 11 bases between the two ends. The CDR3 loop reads CASSQTGETYEQYF. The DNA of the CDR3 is TGTGCCAGCAGCCAGACAGGTGAGACCTACGAGCAGTACTTC.

CDR3: CASSPQGVSNTGELFF. For the CDR3, the DNA is TGTGCCAGCAGCCCTCAAGGGGTATCTAACACCGGGGAGCTGTTTTTT. This chain joins TRBV7-7 and TRBJ2-2, with D perhaps matching TRBD1 (5 bases). Trimming took off 5 bases at V and 2 bases at J, with 15 bases between the two ends. Germline V gene data show CDR1 as SSHAT and CDR2 as FNYEAQ (reference sequence). CDR3 size: 16 residues.

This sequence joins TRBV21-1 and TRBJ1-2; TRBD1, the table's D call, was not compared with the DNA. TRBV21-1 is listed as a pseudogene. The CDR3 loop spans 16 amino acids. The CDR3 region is CASSLSRYRGRRGYTF. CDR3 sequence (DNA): TGTGCCAGCAGCTTATCCCGATACAGGGGGCGGAGAGGCTACACCTTC.

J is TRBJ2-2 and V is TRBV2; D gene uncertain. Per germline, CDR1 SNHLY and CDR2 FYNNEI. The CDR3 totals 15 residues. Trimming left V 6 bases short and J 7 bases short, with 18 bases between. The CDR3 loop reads CASSLSPLLRGELFF. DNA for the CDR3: TGTGCCAGCAGCTTGAGCCCCCTTCTGCGCGGGGAGCTGTTTTTT. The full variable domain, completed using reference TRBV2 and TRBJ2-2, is EPEVTQTPSHQVTQMGQEVILRCVPISNHLYFYWYRQILGQKVEFLVSFYNNEISEKSEIFDDQFSVERPDGSNFTLKIRSTKLEDSAMYFCASSLSPLLRGELFFGEGSRLTVL.

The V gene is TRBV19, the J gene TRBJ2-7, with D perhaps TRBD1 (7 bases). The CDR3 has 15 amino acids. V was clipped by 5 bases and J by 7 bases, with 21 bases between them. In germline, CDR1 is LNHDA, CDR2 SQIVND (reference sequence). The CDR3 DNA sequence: TGTGCCAGTAGTGAGGGAGACAGGGACTCGAGGGAGCAGTACTTC. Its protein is CASSEGDRDSREQYF.